In its sample, the clone carrying this TCR beta chain was seen once. The data originate from a study of shared clonotypes between healthy human individuals. J gave up 8 bases and V 0 bases, and 5 bases lay outside the gene matches. Germline V lookup: CDR1 SGDLS, CDR2 YYNGEE. CDR3 length equals 15 residues. Measured with immunoSEQ multiplex PCR; TCRdb has only the in-frame clones, and not every one. The sample comprises roughly 2.2 million clones, around 93% of which are singletons, and about 0.36% rests with the top ten. The genes are TRBV9 and TRBJ1-5; 10 nucleotides align to TRBD1. The receptor's source is a man in his late teens or twenties in good health. Some clones in this sample may be carry-over from other donors' samples. Sequenced sample: naive CD4+ T cells from PBMCs. Subset described: CD45RA+ positively selected. This CDR3 reads CASSVGSGTGEPQHF. The CDR3 DNA reads TGTGCCAGCAGCGTAGGGTCAGGGACAGGGGAGCCCCAGCATTTT.